This T cell receptor (beta chain) was recovered during a study of human T cells and chemical hapten exposure. Germline CDR1 is DFQATT and CDR2 is SNEGSKA (reference sequence). Trimming shortened V by 6 bases and J by 0 bases, and 11 bases separated the two germline ends. The CDR3 length is 14 residues. Time point defined: pre-sensitization, week 0. Treatment described: therapeutic diphenylcyclopropenone sensitization with weekly scalp DPC. One entry per CDR3 protein results from TCRdb running MiXCR on the RACE reads. The data contain roughly 250,000 distinct CDR3 sequences, around 9.3% of them singletons. This clonotype was seen at least ten times.

The source material was whole blood, sampled in connection with sensitization to the hapten diphenylcyclopropenone (DPC). The sequence was collected from a middle-aged woman with alopecia areata. Some clones in this sample may be carry-over from other donors' samples. This chain connects TRBV20-1 to TRBJ2-2; D is unclear. In DNA form, the CDR3 reads TGCAGTGCAACAGACCCGACGAACACCGGGGAGCTGTTTTTT. Translated, it gives CSATDPTNTGELFF.